The 27 T cell receptor beta chains given below trace back to one sample, sequenced in a study of metastatic and nonmetastatic thyroid tumors. All patients were treatment-naive before thyroid surgery. With MiXCR, TCRdb reprocessed the PCR reads. Here the sample spans around 32,000 clones, approximately 7% being singletons. Input material: blood. All receptors come from a female donor with papillary thyroid cancer or a benign thyroid nodule (not recorded which). Some clones in this sample may be carry-over from other donors' samples.

This clone was recorded many times. This chain connects TRBV29-1 to TRBJ1-2, with D uncertain. V lost 7 bases and J 7 bases, leaving 19 bases between the germline ends. Per germline, CDR1 SQVTM and CDR2 ANQGSEA. CDR3 length equals 13 residues. This chain's CDR3 is CSALRPTLSGYTF. CDR3 nucleotide sequence: TGCAGCGCCTTAAGACCGACCCTGAGTGGCTACACCTTC.

This clone appeared many times. This chain uses TRBV12-3 or TRBV12-4 with TRBJ1-3, with D unclear. Trimming removed 8 bases at V and 4 bases at J, with 15 bases between. The CDR3 is 14 residues long. The DNA of the CDR3 is TGTGCCAGCCTTTATCCCCAGGTGGGAAACACCATATATTTT. This sequence encodes CASLYPQVGNTIYF.

Ten or more counts support this clone. CDR3: CSASVGGRYNSPLHF. DNA of the CDR3: TGCAGTGCCTCCGTTGGGGGGAGATATAATTCACCCCTCCACTTT. The chain recombines TRBV20-1 with TRBJ1-6, with a possible D match to TRBD1 (5 bases). Germline CDR1 and CDR2: DFQATT and SNEGSKA (reference sequence). V shed 6 bases and J shed 4 bases, with 16 bases lying between them. The CDR3 loop spans 15 amino acids.

On this clone: This may come from a read error, since a much larger clone is one base off. Other DNA sequences from this sample encode an identical CDR3 as well. CDR3 sequence reads: CASSLRDRGNRPYF. CDR3 DNA: TGTGCCAGTAGTCTCCGGGACAGGGGGAATCGGCCGTATTTT. The J gene is TRBJ2-3, the V gene TRBV6-1; 11 nucleotides match TRBD1. The V gene's germline CDR1 is MNHNS and CDR2 SASEGT. This CDR3 spans 14 amino acids. The trim removed 9 bases at V and 14 bases at J, leaving 16 bases unmatched.

This clone appeared many times. The chain recombines TRBV30 with TRBJ2-7; 7 nucleotides agree with TRBD1. The CDR3 is made up of 13 amino acids. Germline V gene sequence: CDR1 GTSNPN, CDR2 SVGIG (reference sequence). V lost 8 bases, J lost 6 bases, and 13 bases stayed unmatched. The CDR3 here is CAGDSDIRGEQYF. The CDR3 DNA is TGTGCCGGGGACAGCGATATACGTGGCGAGCAGTACTTC. The whole variable domain, filled in from reference TRBV30 and TRBJ2-7, reads SQTIHQWPATLVQPVGSPLSLECTVEGTSNPNLYWYRQAAGRGLQLLFYSVGIGQISSEVPQNLSASRPQDRQFILSSKKLLLSDSGFYLCAGDSDIRGEQYFGPGTRLTVT.

This clone has a count of ten or more. The chain couples TRBV4-1 to TRBJ1-6; D remains unclear. The CDR3 consists of 16 residues. Germline values: CDR1 MGHRA, CDR2 YSYEKL. V lost 1 base, J lost 4 bases, and 11 bases lay in between. The DNA of the CDR3 is TGCGCCAGCAGCCAAGGGCTTGGCACTTATAATTCACCCCTCCACTTT. It translates to CASSQGLGTYNSPLHF.

This clone was recorded at least ten times. The genes are TRBV19 and TRBJ2-1; 10 bases map to TRBD2. Trimming took 0 bases from V and 5 from J; bases not matched to a gene: 7. This CDR3 region has 17 residues. Germline V lookup: CDR1 LNHDA, CDR2 SQIVND (reference sequence). The CDR3 DNA is TGTGCCAGTAGTATAGACCCCAGCGGGAGGGCGAACAATGAGCAGTTCTTC. Translated: CASSIDPSGRANNEQFF.

In its sample, this clone was seen many times. The chain combines TRBV30 with TRBJ2-7, with TRBD1 as a possible D gene (5 bases). CDR3 length: 12 amino acids. Per germline, CDR1 GTSNPN and CDR2 SVGIG (reference sequence). V was cut by 3 bases and J by 2 bases, with 8 bases left in between. CDR3 residues: CAWSPGPYEQYF. The CDR3 nucleotides are TGTGCCTGGAGCCCAGGGCCCTACGAGCAGTACTTC.

This clone was found many times. This chain connects TRBV6-1 to TRBJ1-5; tentative D call: TRBD1 (6 bases). With 6 bases removed from V and 2 bases from J, the gap between germline ends came to 14 bases. The CDR3 runs to 15 residues. From germline, CDR1 is MNHNS and CDR2 SASEGT. The CDR3 nucleotides are TGTGCCAGCAGATTTGCGGGGGGCGGCAATCAGCCCCAGCATTTT. This sequence encodes CASRFAGGGNQPQHF.

Turning to this clone: Possible read error: a much larger clone is one base away. J is TRBJ2-5 and V is TRBV7-6; no clear D. The CDR3 runs 18 residues. Per the germline V gene, CDR1 is SGHVS and CDR2 is FNYEAQ. Trimming cost V 1 base and J 0 bases, with 18 bases left between them. This CDR3 reads CASSLGLGVVFDQETQYF. CDR3 DNA: TGTGCCAGCAGCTTAGGCCTTGGGGTCGTGTTTGACCAAGAGACCCAGTACTTC.

On this clone: Given a much more abundant clone one base away, this may be a read error. The sample contains more than one DNA sequence encoding this CDR3. The genes are TRBV4-3 and TRBJ2-7; perhaps TRBD1 as D (6 bases). CDR1 LGHNA and CDR2 YSLEER come from the germline V gene. The CDR3 is made up of 15 amino acids. The V and J ends lost 0 bases and 5 bases respectively, with 14 bases between them. CDR3 amino acids: CASSQDPQGQNEQYF. The CDR3 DNA follows: TGCGCCAGCAGCCAAGATCCTCAGGGGCAAAACGAGCAGTACTTC.

A word on this clone: A much larger clonotype is one base distant, so this may be a read error. The chain is built from TRBV5-5 and TRBJ2-2, with TRBD1 matching over 8 bases. J lost 3 bases, V lost 4 bases, and 5 bases had no gene match. Germline V gene sequence: CDR1 SGHKS, CDR2 YYEKEE (reference sequence). The CDR3 has 15 amino acids. CDR3 DNA sequence: TGTGCCAGCAGCCGTTGGACAGGGTACACCGGGGAGCTGTTTTTT. Translated, it gives CASSRWTGYTGELFF.

In its sample, this clone was seen many times. V is TRBV7-3 and J is TRBJ1-1; no definite D call. V was cut by 1 base and J by 1 base, with 4 bases left in between. This CDR3 spans 13 amino acids. CDR1 is SGHTA, CDR2 FQGTGA, per germline. The chain's CDR3 is CASSLRGNTEAFF. The DNA for the CDR3 is TGTGCCAGCAGCTTAAGGGGGAACACTGAAGCTTTCTTT.

This clone was observed at least ten times. This chain joins TRBV19 and TRBJ1-2; TRBD1 agrees at 7 bases. Germline lookup yields CDR1 LNHDA and CDR2 SQIVND (reference sequence). This CDR3 region has 13 residues. With V trimmed by 6 bases and J by 5 bases, 6 bases remained unmatched. CDR3 residues: CASSRDRLYGYTF. The CDR3 DNA reads TGTGCCAGTAGCCGGGACAGACTATATGGCTACACCTTC.

This clone was observed at least ten times. Given a much more abundant clone one base away, this may be a read error. This sequence joins TRBV6-1 and TRBJ2-5; D call uncertain. The CDR3 spans 15 residues. Between the trimmed V and J ends, which lost 5 bases and 2 bases, there was a span of 15 bases. Germline CDR1 and CDR2: MNHNS and SASEGT. This chain's CDR3 is CASSPLLTPQETQYF. The CDR3 DNA reads as TGTGCCAGCAGTCCCCTTCTGACGCCACAAGAGACCCAGTACTTC.

This clone showed up many times. The V and J genes are TRBV5-8 and TRBJ2-1; 11 positions agree with TRBD2. This CDR3 is built from 15 residues. With V trimmed by 4 bases and J by 3 bases, 3 bases remained unmatched. Germline V gene lookup returns CDR1 SGHTS and CDR2 YDEGEE. The CDR3 sequence is CASSLAGGFYNEQFF. CDR3 sequence (DNA): TGTGCCAGCAGCCTAGCGGGGGGCTTCTACAATGAGCAGTTCTTC.

In this sample, this clone turned up many times. The gene calls are TRBV4-1 and TRBJ1-2; D gene ambiguous. The germline V gene encodes CDR1 MGHRA and CDR2 YSYEKL. This CDR3 region has 13 residues. Trimming took 0 bases from V and 6 from J, leaving 8 bases between them. The CDR3 coding sequence is TGCGCCAGCAGCCAAGATCTTTTGGATGGCTACACCTTC. Amino acid sequence: CASSQDLLDGYTF.

In its sample, this clone was seen many times. V is TRBV2 and J is TRBJ2-2; possibly TRBD2 for D (5 bases). This CDR3 contains 13 residues. V shed 8 bases and J shed 1 base, with 8 bases lying between them. CDR1 and CDR2 from the germline V gene are SNHLY and FYNNEI. For the CDR3, the DNA is TGTGCCAGCGGGAGTGGGAACACCGGGGAGCTGTTTTTT. It specifies CASGSGNTGELFF. The full variable domain, rest sourced from reference TRBV2 and TRBJ2-2, is EPEVTQTPSHQVTQMGQEVILRCVPISNHLYFYWYRQILGQKVEFLVSFYNNEISEKSEIFDDQFSVERPDGSNFTLKIRSTKLEDSAMYFCASGSGNTGELFFGEGSRLTVL.

This clone came up many times. V usage is TRBV4-1 and J usage is TRBJ2-3; no clear D. The CDR3 is made up of 15 amino acids. CDR1 is MGHRA, CDR2 YSYEKL, per germline. The V end was cut by 1 base, the J end by 2 bases, with 10 bases between. The CDR3 region is CASSQVLRNTDTQYF. CDR3 sequence (DNA): TGCGCCAGCAGCCAAGTTCTGCGGAACACAGATACGCAGTATTTT.

This clone was observed many times. The chain carries TRBV5-1 and TRBJ2-7; 9 positions agree with TRBD2. The germline gives CDR1 SGHRS, CDR2 YFSETQ. V lost 4 bases and J lost 3; bases outside the gene matches: 5. The CDR3 length is 14 residues. The DNA for the CDR3 is TGCGCCAGCAGCGCCGGACTAGCGCTCTACGAGCAGTACTTC. This translates into CASSAGLALYEQYF. The entire variable domain, with the rest obtained from reference TRBV5-1 and TRBJ2-7, is as follows: KAGVTQTPRYLIKTRGQQVTLSCSPISGHRSVSWYQQTPGQGLQFLFEYFSETQRNKGNFPGRFSGRQFSNSRSEMNVSTLELGDSALYLCASSAGLALYEQYFGPGTRLTVT.

This clone has a count of ten or more. The V and J genes are TRBV7-9 and TRBJ1-1; unclear D gene. CDR1 SEHNR and CDR2 FQNEAQ come from the germline V gene (reference sequence). The CDR3 runs to 14 residues. V was shortened by 3 bases and J by 2 bases, with 10 bases between the two germline ends. CDR3 DNA: TGTGCCAGCAGCTTGTCACCGGTAAACACTGAAGCTTTCTTT. Its protein is CASSLSPVNTEAFF.

The table lists this clone with many counts. This chain links TRBV7-2 with TRBJ1-4; D is undetermined. The length of the CDR3 is 13 residues. The germline CDR1 and CDR2 sequences are SGHTA and FQGNSA. Trimming shortened V by 5 bases and J by 3 bases, and 7 bases separated the two germline ends. CDR3 coding DNA: TGTGCCAGCAGCCTCCAGCCTAATGAAAAACTGTTTTTT. It translates to CASSLQPNEKLFF.

In the case of this clone: A clone one base away is much larger, so this may be a read error. Since the CDR3 does not end with the conserved phenylalanine or tryptophan, this likely comes from a read error. The V call is TRBV7-9, the J call TRBJ2-5, with TRBD2 as a possible D gene (6 bases). The V gene lost 5 bases and the J gene lost 5 bases, with 18 bases spanning the gap. Germline V gene data show CDR1 as SEHNR and CDR2 as FQNEAQ (reference sequence). This CDR3 comprises 15 residues. CDR3 sequence reads: CASSPGTSSRETQYL. In nucleotides, the CDR3 is TGTGCCAGCAGCCCCGGAACTAGCTCCCGGGAGACCCAGTACCTC.

Many counts were recorded for this clone. V usage is TRBV19 and J usage is TRBJ2-1; TRBD1 aligns across 8 bases. Germline assignment: CDR1 LNHDA and CDR2 SQIVND (reference sequence). This CDR3 contains 14 residues. V gave up 4 bases and J gave up 8 bases; unmatched junction bases: 7. The CDR3 is CASSSGDRPHEQFF. The DNA for the CDR3 is TGTGCCAGTAGTAGTGGGGACAGGCCCCATGAGCAGTTCTTC.

This clone was counted ten times or more. The rearrangement links TRBV5-1 to TRBJ2-3; TRBD1 or TRBD2 may be the D gene (5 bases each). The CDR3 is 16 residues long. The germline V gene has CDR1 SGHRS and CDR2 YFSETQ. Trimming left V 4 bases short and J 4 bases short, with 19 bases between. CDR3 sequence reads: CASSLLTIPGPDTQYF. CDR3 sequence (DNA): TGCGCCAGCAGCCTCCTGACTATACCGGGGCCAGATACGCAGTATTTT.

About this clone: One base away lies a much larger clone, so this may be a sequencing read error. The chain combines TRBV20-1 with TRBJ2-3; D assignment may be TRBD1 or TRBD2 (5 bases each). CDR3 length equals 17 residues. The germline gives CDR1 DFQATT, CDR2 SNEGSKA (reference sequence). This chain's CDR3 is CSAGELRDAPEVDTQYF. In DNA, the CDR3 is TGCAGTGCTGGAGAACTAAGGGACGCCCCTGAGGTAGATACGCAGTATTTT.

This clone was observed at least ten times. The chain links TRBV3-1 to TRBJ2-7, with TRBD2 matching 11 bases. The V gene's germline CDR1 is LGHDT and CDR2 YNNKEL (reference sequence). The CDR3 is 14 residues long. V gave up 7 bases and J gave up 4 bases; unmatched junction bases: 6. The CDR3 region is CASTPGLAVYEQYF. The CDR3 region has the DNA TGTGCCAGCACCCCGGGACTAGCGGTTTACGAGCAGTACTTC.